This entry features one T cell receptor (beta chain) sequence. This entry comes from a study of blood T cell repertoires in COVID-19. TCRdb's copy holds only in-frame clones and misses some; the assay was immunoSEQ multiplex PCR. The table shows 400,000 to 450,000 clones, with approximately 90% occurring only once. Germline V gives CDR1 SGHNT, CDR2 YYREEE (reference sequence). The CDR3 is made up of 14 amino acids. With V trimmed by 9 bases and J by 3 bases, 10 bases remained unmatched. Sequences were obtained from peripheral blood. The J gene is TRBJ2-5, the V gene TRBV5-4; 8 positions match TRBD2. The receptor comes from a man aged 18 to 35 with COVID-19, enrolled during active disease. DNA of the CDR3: TGTGCCACCCATCGCGGGGGGAGGAAAGAGACCCAGTACTTC. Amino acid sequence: CATHRGGRKETQYF.